Listed below are T cell receptor beta chains from one sample, sequenced in a study of identical twins. TCRdb itself ran the 5' RACE reads through MiXCR, one entry per CDR3 protein. The table records about 900,000 distinct CDR3 sequences, 10% to 15% of them present only once. The data also belong to a second study, concerning yellow fever vaccine responses in identical twins.

Sequencing was done on a sample of PBMCs. The receptor source for this set is a woman aged 18-30 years in good health. The CDR3 runs from the conserved cysteine through the conserved F or W. A D gene is named only where the DNA matches it firmly. Clone sizes are given selectively: once, few, many, or a class where the clone is expanded.

DNA	CDR3	D	V	J	size
TGTGCCAGCAGCGTAGTGCAGGGAGGAGCAGATACGCAGTATTTT	CASSVVQGGADTQYF	-	TRBV9	TRBJ2-3	many
TGCAGTGCCACTCACCCAGGAGATACGCAGTATTTT	CSATHPGDTQYF	-	TRBV20-1	TRBJ2-3	-
TGCAGTGCTGGTACTAGCGGGGGGGGAGAGACCCAGTACTTC	CSAGTSGGGETQYF	TRBD2	TRBV20-1	TRBJ2-5	-
TGTGCCAGCAGTCCTGCCTCGGCCACTGACGATCAGCCCCAGCATTTT	CASSPASATDDQPQHF	-	TRBV28	TRBJ1-5	few
TGTGCCAGCTCACCACCGACGGATTTGAGGGCAACTAATGAAAAACTGTTTTTT	CASSPPTDLRATNEKLFF	-	TRBV18	TRBJ1-4	few
TGTGCCAGCAGTGTACTGGTAGTAGAGGTGGCAGATACGCAGTATTTT	CASSVLVVEVADTQYF	-	TRBV12-3/TRBV12-4	TRBJ2-3	-
TGTGCCAGCAGCCAAGAAGGGGAGGGCGAGCAGTACTTC	CASSQEGEGEQYF	TRBD2	TRBV4-2	TRBJ2-7	few
TGTGCCAGCAGTTTACGGGGGATAAACACTGAAGCTTTCTTT	CASSLRGINTEAFF	-	TRBV12-3/TRBV12-4	TRBJ1-1	-
TGTGCCATCAGTTATAGCGAGGTATACAATGAGCAGTTCTTC	CAISYSEVYNEQFF	-	TRBV10-3	TRBJ2-1	few
TGTGCCAGCAGCAAGGGACTAGCGGGATGGGTAACTAGCACAGATACGCAGTATTTT	CASSKGLAGWVTSTDTQYF	TRBD2	TRBV7-8	TRBJ2-3	few
TGTGCCAGCAGTCCCCAGGGTTTTGGGGCCAACGTCCTGACTTTC	CASSPQGFGANVLTF	-	TRBV28	TRBJ2-6	-
TGTGCCAGCAGGTCGACAGGGGGAGTGAACACTGAAGCTTTCTTT	CASRSTGGVNTEAFF	TRBD1	TRBV12-3/TRBV12-4	TRBJ1-1	-
TGCAGGTTCGGTGGGGGGAACACTGAAGCTTTCTTT	CRFGGGNTEAFF	-	TRBV20-1	TRBJ1-1	few
TGTGCCAGTACCGGGTATTCCGGGGAGCTGTTTTTT	CASTGYSGELFF	-	TRBV19	TRBJ2-2	-
TGTGCCAGCAGTGAATTGGGGGGGTCGACCTACGAGCAGTACTTC	CASSELGGSTYEQYF	TRBD2	TRBV25-1	TRBJ2-7	-
TGTGCCAGCAGTCAAACCCCGGGACTAGCGGGGACTTACAATGAGCAGTTCTTC	CASSQTPGLAGTYNEQFF	TRBD2	TRBV6-2/TRBV6-3	TRBJ2-1	-
TGTGCCAGCAGCCCCACCGGGACAGGGGTTTCCGGGGAGCTGTTTTTT	CASSPTGTGVSGELFF	TRBD1	TRBV14	TRBJ2-2	few
TGCGCCAGCAGCCAAGATGGGTGGGGGAATCAGCCCCAGCATTTT	CASSQDGWGNQPQHF	-	TRBV4-1	TRBJ1-5	many
TGTGCCAGCAGTTCTTCCCGCAATCAGCCCCAGCATTTT	CASSSSRNQPQHF	-	TRBV2	TRBJ1-5	-
TGTGCCAGCAGGGGTAGGACTAGCGGGGCCGACAATGAGCAGTTCTTC	CASRGRTSGADNEQFF	TRBD2	TRBV2	TRBJ2-1	-
TGTGCCACCAGCAGAGGAGGCAACGAGCAGTACTTC	CATSRGGNEQYF	-	TRBV15	TRBJ2-7	-
TGCGCCAGCAGCTTCCGACAGGCCCAAGAGACCCAGTACTTC	CASSFRQAQETQYF	-	TRBV5-1	TRBJ2-5	few
TGCGCCAGCAGCCCGGGACAGGGTTCCTACAATGAGCAGTTCTTC	CASSPGQGSYNEQFF	TRBD1	TRBV5-1	TRBJ2-1	many
TGTGCCAGCAAGTCGGTAAGGGACGGGTCAACCTACGAGCAGTACTTC	CASKSVRDGSTYEQYF	-	TRBV12-3/TRBV12-4	TRBJ2-7	few
TGCGCCAGCAGCCATGAACCGGGACTAGGTGCAGAGACCCAGTACTTC	CASSHEPGLGAETQYF	TRBD2	TRBV4-1	TRBJ2-5	few
TGTGCCAGCAGCTACGGGTCATCCGCTTACACTGAAGCTTTCTTT	CASSYGSSAYTEAFF	-	TRBV11-2	TRBJ1-1	few
TGTGCCAGCAGCCCCGGACAGTTAAATGAAAAACTGTTTTTT	CASSPGQLNEKLFF	-	TRBV9	TRBJ1-4	many
TGTGCCAGCAGTCCGGCGGGCGGAGCTTATCAGCCCCAGCATTTT	CASSPAGGAYQPQHF	-	TRBV6-1	TRBJ1-5	many
TGTGCCAGCAGCCCTGGACAGGGGAACTACAATGAGCAGTTCTTC	CASSPGQGNYNEQFF	TRBD1	TRBV7-6	TRBJ2-1	few
TGCAGCGGTCGGACAGGGAACACTGAAGCTTTCTTT	CSGRTGNTEAFF	TRBD1	TRBV29-1	TRBJ1-1	-
TGTGCCAGCAGCTTAGCACTAGCGGGATACTACAATGAGCAGTTCTTC	CASSLALAGYYNEQFF	TRBD2	TRBV7-2	TRBJ2-1	few
TGTGCCAGCAGCTCCTACTTGGGGGCTCCCAATGAGCAGTTCTTC	CASSSYLGAPNEQFF	-	TRBV11-2	TRBJ2-1	many
TGCGCCAGCAGCCCTTCGGGGGTTCGATGGGAGACCCAGTACTTC	CASSPSGVRWETQYF	-	TRBV5-1	TRBJ2-5	-
TGCGCCAGCAGCGGCCCCCAGGGAACGCCCACAGATACGCAGTATTTT	CASSGPQGTPTDTQYF	-	TRBV5-1	TRBJ2-3	-
TGTGCCAGCAGCTTTCGTGGGACAGTTAATCAGCCCCAGCATTTT	CASSFRGTVNQPQHF	TRBD1	TRBV5-6	TRBJ1-5	-
TGTGCCAGCAGCCGCTTTGAGCGGCCCTCCTACGAGCAGTACTTC	CASSRFERPSYEQYF	-	TRBV28	TRBJ2-7	-
TGCAGCGTTGAAAAGCGGACAGGCGACCTTCCCCTTGGGTTCGGTGAGCAGTTCTTC	CSVEKRTGDLPLGFGEQFF	TRBD1	TRBV29-1	TRBJ2-1	-
TGTGCCAGCAGCGAACTCCACAGACTAGCGGGAGATCCGTGGGAGACCCAGTACTTC	CASSELHRLAGDPWETQYF	TRBD2	TRBV7-3	TRBJ2-5	few
TGTGCCACCTCTACCGGGGGCGGGCAGCCCCAGCATTTT	CATSTGGGQPQHF	-	TRBV12-3/TRBV12-4	TRBJ1-5	few
TGTGCCAGCAGCACCAGGGCGAACGGTGAAGCTTTCTTT	CASSTRANGEAFF	-	TRBV2	TRBJ1-1	few
TGTGCCAGCGTCGGAGGAGGCGACGACTATGGCTACACCTTC	CASVGGGDDYGYTF	-	TRBV9	TRBJ1-2	many
TGCAGTGCTAGAGATCCGGTCCCACACAGGGGATACTACGAGCAGTACTTC	CSARDPVPHRGYYEQYF	TRBD1	TRBV20-1	TRBJ2-7	few
TGCAGTGCTCGGGACAGGGGGGCCTGGACAGATACGCAGTATTTT	CSARDRGAWTDTQYF	TRBD1	TRBV20-1	TRBJ2-3	few
TGTGCCAGCAGTTTGGGGATCTCGAACACCGGGGAGCTGTTTTTT	CASSLGISNTGELFF	-	TRBV28	TRBJ2-2	few
TGTGCCAGCAGCTTAGTAGGCAGGGGGAGCACAGATACGCAGTATTTT	CASSLVGRGSTDTQYF	TRBD1	TRBV7-2	TRBJ2-3	few
TGCGCCAGCAGCTTGGGTCCGGGATCCACTGAAGCTTTCTTT	CASSLGPGSTEAFF	-	TRBV5-1	TRBJ1-1	-
TGTGCCAGCAGCTTAGATCTCCGGACTAGCGGGATAAGGACCACAGATACGCAGTATTTT	CASSLDLRTSGIRTTDTQYF	TRBD2	TRBV11-2	TRBJ2-3	-
TGTGCCAGCAGTTTAGCACTAGCGGAGGGGTACGAGCAGTACTTC	CASSLALAEGYEQYF	TRBD2	TRBV12-3/TRBV12-4	TRBJ2-7	-
TGTGCCAGCAGTTTATCGCCAGGGCTTTATACCTACAATGAGCAGTTCTTC	CASSLSPGLYTYNEQFF	-	TRBV27	TRBJ2-1	few
TGTGCCATCAGTGGACAGCAGAACACTGAAGCTTTCTTT	CAISGQQNTEAFF	-	TRBV10-3	TRBJ1-1	few
TGTGCCAGCAGCCCCGGGGGAATATACCAATATAGCACAGATACGCAGTATTTT	CASSPGGIYQYSTDTQYF	-	TRBV6-1	TRBJ2-3	few
TGCAGCGGGACAAGCGGGAGGTTCGAGCAGTACTTC	CSGTSGRFEQYF	TRBD2	TRBV29-1	TRBJ2-7	-
TGTGCCAGCTCACCGCGGGACAGCCGGGACTCCCGGCCCTACGAGCAGTACTTC	CASSPRDSRDSRPYEQYF	-	TRBV18	TRBJ2-7	-
TGCGCCAGCAGCCAACCCGGGACAGGGGCCCTAGAGACCCAGTACTTC	CASSQPGTGALETQYF	TRBD1	TRBV4-1	TRBJ2-5	few
TGTGCCAGCACAGTTTTCCTACCCACTACGGGAGATCAAGAGACCCAGTACTTC	CASTVFLPTTGDQETQYF	-	TRBV28	TRBJ2-5	-